A single sample gave rise to the 4 T cell receptor beta chains below, sequenced in a study of patients and donors after allogeneic stem cell transplantation. MiXCR, run by TCRdb on the RT-PCR reads, gives a single entry per CDR3 protein. This repertoire shows hundreds of thousands of distinct CDR3 sequences, around 15% found once; its top ten account for 7.2%. Input material: blood, either unsorted or a sorted T cell fraction (not recorded which). The origin of the receptors is a human donor who was either an allogeneic HSCT recipient or a stem cell or donor lymphocyte infusion donor (not recorded which). It is not recorded whose cells these are; they may come from a transplant donor.

V usage is TRBV28 and J usage is TRBJ1-6; D call uncertain. Germline V gives CDR1 MDHEN, CDR2 SYDVKM. Deletions cut 6 bases from V and 7 bases from J, with 4 bases between. CDR3 length: 11 amino acids. CDR3 residues: CASRSNSPLHF. CDR3 nucleotides: TGTGCCAGCAGGTCAAATTCACCCCTCCACTTT.

The V and J genes are TRBV6-1 and TRBJ2-7; D not resolved. The germline V and J ends were trimmed by 10 bases and 3 bases, with 10 bases remaining between them. Germline V gene lookup returns CDR1 MNHNS and CDR2 SASEGT. The CDR3 covers 11 residues. The CDR3 bases are TGTGCCACCTTTCAATACTACGAGCAGTACTTC. It is translated as CATFQYYEQYF.

The CDR3 spells CASSLLVNQPQHF. The CDR3 coding sequence is TGTGCCAGCAGCTTATTAGTGAATCAGCCCCAGCATTTT. The gene calls are TRBV7-2 and TRBJ1-5; D is unresolved. CDR3 length: 13 residues. Germline V gene lookup returns CDR1 SGHTA and CDR2 FQGNSA. The germline V and J ends were trimmed by 2 bases and 4 bases, with 6 bases remaining between them.

This clonotype has only a few counts. The chain couples TRBV4-2 to TRBJ1-1, with a tentative D call TRBD1 (6 bases). The CDR3 loop spans 14 amino acids. Trimming took off 5 bases at V and 0 bases at J, with 10 bases between the two ends. Germline CDR1 and CDR2: LGHNA and YNFKEQ. CDR3 in DNA: TGTGCCAGCAGCGAACAGGGTCTGAACACTGAAGCTTTCTTT. Amino acid sequence: CASSEQGLNTEAFF.